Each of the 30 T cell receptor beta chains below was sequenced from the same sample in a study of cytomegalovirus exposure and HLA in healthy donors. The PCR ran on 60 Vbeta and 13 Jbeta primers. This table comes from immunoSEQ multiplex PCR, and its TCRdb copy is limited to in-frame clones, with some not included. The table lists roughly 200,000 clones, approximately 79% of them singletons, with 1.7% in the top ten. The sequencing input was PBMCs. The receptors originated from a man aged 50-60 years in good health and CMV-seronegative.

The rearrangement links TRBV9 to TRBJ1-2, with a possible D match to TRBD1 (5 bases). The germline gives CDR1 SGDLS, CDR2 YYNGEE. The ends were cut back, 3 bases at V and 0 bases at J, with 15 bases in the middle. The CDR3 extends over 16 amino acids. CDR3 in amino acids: CASSDQGDLANYGYTF. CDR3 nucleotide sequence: TGTGCCAGCAGCGACCAAGGGGACTTAGCTAACTATGGCTACACCTTC.

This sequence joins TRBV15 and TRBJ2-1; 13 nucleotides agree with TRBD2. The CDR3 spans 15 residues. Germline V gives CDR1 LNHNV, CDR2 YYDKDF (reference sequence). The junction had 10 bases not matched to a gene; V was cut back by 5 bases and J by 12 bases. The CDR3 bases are TGTGCCACCAGCGGACGACTAGCGGGAGGACGCTGGCAGTTCTTC. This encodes CATSGRLAGGRWQFF.

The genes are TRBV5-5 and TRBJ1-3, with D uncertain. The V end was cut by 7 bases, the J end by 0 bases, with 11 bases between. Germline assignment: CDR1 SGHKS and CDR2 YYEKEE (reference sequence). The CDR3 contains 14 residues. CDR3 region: CASRGVSSGNTIYF. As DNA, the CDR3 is TGTGCCAGCCGCGGCGTTTCCTCTGGAAACACCATATATTTT. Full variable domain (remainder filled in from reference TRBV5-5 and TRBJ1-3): DAGVTQSPTHLIKTRGQQVTLRCSPISGHKSVSWYQQVLGQGPQFIFQYYEKEERGRGNFPDRFSARQFPNYSSELNVNALLLGDSALYLCASRGVSSGNTIYFGEGSWLTVV.

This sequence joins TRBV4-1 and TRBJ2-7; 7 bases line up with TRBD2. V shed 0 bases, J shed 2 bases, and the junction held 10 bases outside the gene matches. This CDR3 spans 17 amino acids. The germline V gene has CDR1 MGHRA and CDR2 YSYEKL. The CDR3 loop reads CASSQDREGGSPYEQYF. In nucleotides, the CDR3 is TGCGCCAGCAGCCAAGATAGGGAGGGCGGGAGTCCCTACGAGCAGTACTTC.

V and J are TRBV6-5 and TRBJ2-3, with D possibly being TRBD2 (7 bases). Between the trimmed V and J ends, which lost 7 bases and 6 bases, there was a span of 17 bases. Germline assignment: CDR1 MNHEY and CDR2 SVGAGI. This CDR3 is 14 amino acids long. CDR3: CASKRGGSRDTQYF. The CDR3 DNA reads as TGTGCCAGCAAAAGGGGGGGCTCCAGGGATACGCAGTATTTT.

CDR3 sequence (DNA): TGCGCCAGCAGCTCAGCGGGGGGTTATGAAAAACTGTTTTTT. Translation gives CASSSAGGYEKLFF. The chain links TRBV5-1 to TRBJ1-4; the D gene is possibly TRBD1 (5 bases). V was clipped by 3 bases and J by 6 bases, with 12 bases between them. The germline V gene has CDR1 SGHRS and CDR2 YFSETQ. The CDR3 is 14 amino acids.

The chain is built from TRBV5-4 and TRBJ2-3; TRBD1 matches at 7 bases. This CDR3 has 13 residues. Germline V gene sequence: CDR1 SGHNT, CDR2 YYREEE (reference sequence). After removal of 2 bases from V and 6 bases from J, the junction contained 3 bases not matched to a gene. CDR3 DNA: TGTGCCAGCAGCTTTCAGGGGGTGGATACGCAGTATTTT. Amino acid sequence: CASSFQGVDTQYF. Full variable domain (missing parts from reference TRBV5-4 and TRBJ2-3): ETGVTQSPTHLIKTRGQQVTLRCSSQSGHNTVSWYQQALGQGPQFIFQYYREEENGRGNFPPRFSGLQFPNYSSELNVNALELDDSALYLCASSFQGVDTQYFGPGTRLTVL.

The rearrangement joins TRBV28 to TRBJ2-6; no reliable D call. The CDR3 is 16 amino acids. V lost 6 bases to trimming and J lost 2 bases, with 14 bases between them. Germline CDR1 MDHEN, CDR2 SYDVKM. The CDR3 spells CASSLFQVAGANVLTF. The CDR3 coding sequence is TGTGCCAGCAGCCTCTTCCAGGTGGCTGGGGCCAACGTCCTGACTTTC.

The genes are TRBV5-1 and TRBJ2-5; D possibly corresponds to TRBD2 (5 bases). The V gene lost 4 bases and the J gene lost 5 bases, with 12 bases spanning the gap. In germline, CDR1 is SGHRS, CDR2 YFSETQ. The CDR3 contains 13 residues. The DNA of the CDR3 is TGCGCCAGCAGCATAAGCGGCAAGGAGACCCAGTACTTC. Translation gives CASSISGKETQYF.

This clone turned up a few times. CDR3: CASSLTLLAGRKNIQYF. Here the CDR3 DNA reads TGTGCCAGCAGCCTGACCCTCTTAGCGGGGCGAAAAAACATTCAGTACTTC. This rearrangement joins TRBV11-1 to TRBJ2-4; 8 bases are a match to TRBD2. The germline V gene encodes CDR1 SGHAT and CDR2 FQDESV (reference sequence). The CDR3 loop spans 17 amino acids. The trim removed 5 bases at V and 4 bases at J, leaving 13 bases unmatched.

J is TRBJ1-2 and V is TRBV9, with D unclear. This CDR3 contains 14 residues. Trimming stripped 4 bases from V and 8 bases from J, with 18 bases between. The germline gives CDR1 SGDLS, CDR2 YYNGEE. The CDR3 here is CASSPLDYGGGYTF. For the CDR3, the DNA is TGTGCCAGCAGCCCGCTTGACTACGGCGGGGGCTACACCTTC.

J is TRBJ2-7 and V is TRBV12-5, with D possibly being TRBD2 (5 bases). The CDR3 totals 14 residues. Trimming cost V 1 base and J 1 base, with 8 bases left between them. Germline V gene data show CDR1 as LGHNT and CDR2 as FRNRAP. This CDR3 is CASGLGSGSYEQYF. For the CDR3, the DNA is TGTGCTAGTGGTTTGGGCAGCGGTTCCTACGAGCAGTACTTC.

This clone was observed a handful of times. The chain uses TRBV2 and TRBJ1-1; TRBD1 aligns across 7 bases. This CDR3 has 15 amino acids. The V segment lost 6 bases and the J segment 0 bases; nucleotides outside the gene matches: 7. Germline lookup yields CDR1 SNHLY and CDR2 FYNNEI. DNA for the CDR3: TGTGCCAGCAGCCCACAGGGGCCCCTGAACACTGAAGCTTTCTTT. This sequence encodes CASSPQGPLNTEAFF.

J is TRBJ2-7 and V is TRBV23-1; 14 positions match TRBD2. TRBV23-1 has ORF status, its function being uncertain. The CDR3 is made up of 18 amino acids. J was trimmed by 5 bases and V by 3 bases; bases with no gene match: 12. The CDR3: CASSQSSGLAGVNNEQYF. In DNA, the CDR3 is TGCGCCAGCAGTCAGAGTTCGGGACTAGCGGGAGTAAATAACGAGCAGTACTTC.

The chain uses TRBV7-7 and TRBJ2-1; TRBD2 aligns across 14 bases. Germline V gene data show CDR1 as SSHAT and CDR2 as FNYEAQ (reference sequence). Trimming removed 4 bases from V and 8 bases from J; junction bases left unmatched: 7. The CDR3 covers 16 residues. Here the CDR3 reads CASSSSGLAGEHEQFF. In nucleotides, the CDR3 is TGTGCCAGCAGCTCTTCGGGACTAGCGGGAGAGCATGAGCAGTTCTTC.

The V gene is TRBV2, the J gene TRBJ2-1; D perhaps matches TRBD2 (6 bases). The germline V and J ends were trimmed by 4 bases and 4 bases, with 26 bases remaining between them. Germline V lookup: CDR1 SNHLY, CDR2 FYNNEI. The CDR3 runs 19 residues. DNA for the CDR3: TGTGCCAGCAGTGTAAGCCCACTATATAGGGACTTACTTTACAATGAGCAGTTCTTC. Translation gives CASSVSPLYRDLLYNEQFF.

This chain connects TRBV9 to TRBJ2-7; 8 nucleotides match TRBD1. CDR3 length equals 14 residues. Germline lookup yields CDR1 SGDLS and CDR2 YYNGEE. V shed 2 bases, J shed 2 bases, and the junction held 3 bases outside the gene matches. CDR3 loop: CASSVGTGPYEQYF. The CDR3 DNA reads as TGTGCCAGCAGCGTTGGGACAGGCCCCTACGAGCAGTACTTC. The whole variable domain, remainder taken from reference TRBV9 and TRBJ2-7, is DSGVTQTPKHLITATGQRVTLRCSPRSGDLSVYWYQQSLDQGLQFLIQYYNGEERAKGNILERFSAQQFPDLHSELNLSSLELGDSALYFCASSVGTGPYEQYFGPGTRLTVT.

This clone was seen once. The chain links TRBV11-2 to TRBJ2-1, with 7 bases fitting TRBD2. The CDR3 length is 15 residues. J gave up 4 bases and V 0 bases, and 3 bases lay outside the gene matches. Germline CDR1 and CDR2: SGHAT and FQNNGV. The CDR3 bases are TGTGCCAGCAGCTTAGAACTAGCGCCATACAATGAGCAGTTCTTC. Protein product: CASSLELAPYNEQFF.

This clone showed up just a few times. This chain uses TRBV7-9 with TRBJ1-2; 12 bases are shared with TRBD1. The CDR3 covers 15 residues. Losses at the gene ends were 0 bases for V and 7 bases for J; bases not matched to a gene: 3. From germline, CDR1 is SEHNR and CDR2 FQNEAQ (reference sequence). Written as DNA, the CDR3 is TGTGCCAGCAGCTTAGCGGGACAGGGGGCGTCTGGCTACACCTTC. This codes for CASSLAGQGASGYTF.

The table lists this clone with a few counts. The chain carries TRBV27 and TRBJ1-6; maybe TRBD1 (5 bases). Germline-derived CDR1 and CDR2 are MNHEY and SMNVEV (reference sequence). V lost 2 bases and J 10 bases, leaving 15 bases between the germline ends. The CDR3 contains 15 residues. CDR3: CASSLDPGRGSPLHF. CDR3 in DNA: TGTGCCAGCAGTTTAGATCCCGGGAGGGGATCACCCCTCCACTTT.

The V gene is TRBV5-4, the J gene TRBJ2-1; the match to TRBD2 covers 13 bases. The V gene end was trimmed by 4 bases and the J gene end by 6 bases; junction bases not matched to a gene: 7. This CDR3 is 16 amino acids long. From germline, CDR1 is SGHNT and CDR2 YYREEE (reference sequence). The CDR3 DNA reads TGTGCCAGCAGCAATGGACTAGCGGGAGTTTCCAATGAGCAGTTCTTC. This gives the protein CASSNGLAGVSNEQFF.

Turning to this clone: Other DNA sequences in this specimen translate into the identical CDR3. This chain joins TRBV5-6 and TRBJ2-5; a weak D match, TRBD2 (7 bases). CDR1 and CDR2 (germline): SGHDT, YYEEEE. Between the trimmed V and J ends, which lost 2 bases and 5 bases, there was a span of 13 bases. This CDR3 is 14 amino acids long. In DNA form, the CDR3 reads TGTGCCAGCAGCTTCCTACAGGGAGGGGAGACCCAGTACTTC. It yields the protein CASSFLQGGETQYF. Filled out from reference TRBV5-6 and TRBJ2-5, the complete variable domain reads DAGVTQSPTHLIKTRGQQVTLRCSPKSGHDTVSWYQQALGQGPQFIFQYYEEEERQRGNFPDRFSGHQFPNYSSELNVNALLLGDSALYLCASSFLQGGETQYFGPGTRLLVL.

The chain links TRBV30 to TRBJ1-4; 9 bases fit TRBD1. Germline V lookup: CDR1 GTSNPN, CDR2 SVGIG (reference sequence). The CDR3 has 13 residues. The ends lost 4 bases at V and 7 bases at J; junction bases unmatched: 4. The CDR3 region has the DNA TGTGCCTGGATCGGGACAGGGCGTGAAAAACTGTTTTTT. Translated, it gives CAWIGTGREKLFF.

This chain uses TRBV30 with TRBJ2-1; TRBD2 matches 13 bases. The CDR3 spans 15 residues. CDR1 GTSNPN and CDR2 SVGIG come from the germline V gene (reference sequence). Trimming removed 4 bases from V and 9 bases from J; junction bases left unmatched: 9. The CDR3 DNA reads TGTGCCTGGACCCTACCGGGACTAGCGGGACCTGAGCAGTTCTTC. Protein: CAWTLPGLAGPEQFF.

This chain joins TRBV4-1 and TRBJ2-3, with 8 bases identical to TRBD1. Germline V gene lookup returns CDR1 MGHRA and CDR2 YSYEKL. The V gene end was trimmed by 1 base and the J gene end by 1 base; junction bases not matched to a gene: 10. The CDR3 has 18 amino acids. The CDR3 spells CASSQVFPDRVGTDTQYF. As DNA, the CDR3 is TGCGCCAGCAGCCAAGTATTCCCGGACAGGGTGGGCACAGATACGCAGTATTTT.

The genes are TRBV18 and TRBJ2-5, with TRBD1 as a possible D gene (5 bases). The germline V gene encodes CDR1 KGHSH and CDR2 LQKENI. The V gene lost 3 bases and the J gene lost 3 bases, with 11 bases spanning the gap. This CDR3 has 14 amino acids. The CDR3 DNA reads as TGTGCCAGCTCACCTCGACAGTCAGAAGAGACCCAGTACTTC. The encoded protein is CASSPRQSEETQYF.

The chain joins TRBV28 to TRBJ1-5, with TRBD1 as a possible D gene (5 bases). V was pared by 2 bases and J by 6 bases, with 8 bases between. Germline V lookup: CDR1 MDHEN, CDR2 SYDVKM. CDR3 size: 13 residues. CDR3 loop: CASSLRGTQPQHF. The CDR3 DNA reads TGTGCCAGCAGTTTAAGGGGAACTCAGCCCCAGCATTTT.

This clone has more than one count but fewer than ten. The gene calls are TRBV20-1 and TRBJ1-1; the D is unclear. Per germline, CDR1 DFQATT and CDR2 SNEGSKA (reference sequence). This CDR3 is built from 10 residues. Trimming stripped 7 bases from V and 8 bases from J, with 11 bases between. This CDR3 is CSVGEMEAFF. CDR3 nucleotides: TGCAGTGTCGGGGAAATGGAAGCTTTCTTT.

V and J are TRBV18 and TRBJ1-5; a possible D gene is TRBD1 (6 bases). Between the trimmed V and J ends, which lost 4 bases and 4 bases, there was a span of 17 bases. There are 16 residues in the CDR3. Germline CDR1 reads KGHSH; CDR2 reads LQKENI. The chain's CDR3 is CASSLSLGTSNQPQHF. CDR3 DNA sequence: TGTGCCAGCTCACTATCTCTCGGGACAAGTAATCAGCCCCAGCATTTT. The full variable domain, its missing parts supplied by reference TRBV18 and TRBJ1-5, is NAGVMQNPRHLVRRRGQEARLRCSPMKGHSHVYWYRQLPEEGLKFMVYLQKENIIDESGMPKERFSAEFPKEGPSILRIQQVVRGDSAAYFCASSLSLGTSNQPQHFGDGTRLSIL.

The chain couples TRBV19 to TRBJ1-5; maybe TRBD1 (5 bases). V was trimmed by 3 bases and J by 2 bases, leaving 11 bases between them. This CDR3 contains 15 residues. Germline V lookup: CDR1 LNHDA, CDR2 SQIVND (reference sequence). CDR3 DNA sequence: TGTGCCAGTAGTATGGGGGGTCAGGGCAATCAGCCCCAGCATTTT. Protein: CASSMGGQGNQPQHF.